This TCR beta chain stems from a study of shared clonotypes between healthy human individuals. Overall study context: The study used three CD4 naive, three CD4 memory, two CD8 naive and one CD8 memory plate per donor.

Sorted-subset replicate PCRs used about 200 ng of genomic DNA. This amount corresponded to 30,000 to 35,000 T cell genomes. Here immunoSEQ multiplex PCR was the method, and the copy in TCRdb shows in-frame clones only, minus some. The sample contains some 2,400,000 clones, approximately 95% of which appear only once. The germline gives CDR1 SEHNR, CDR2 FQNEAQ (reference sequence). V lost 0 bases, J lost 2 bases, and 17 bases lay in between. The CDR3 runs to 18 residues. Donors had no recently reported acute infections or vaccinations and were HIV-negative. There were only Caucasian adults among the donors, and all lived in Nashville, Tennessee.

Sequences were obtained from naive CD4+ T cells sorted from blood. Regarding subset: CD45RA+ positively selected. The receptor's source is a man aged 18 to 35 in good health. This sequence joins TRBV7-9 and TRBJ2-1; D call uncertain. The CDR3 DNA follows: TGTGCCAGCAGCTTAGCGGGTCTAACGGGTGGGACCTACAATGAGCAGTTCTTC. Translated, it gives CASSLAGLTGGTYNEQFF.